This note documents a single TCR beta chain sequence. Its target is not known. These data are taken from a study of blood T cells in healthy people across ages. The CDR3 has 14 amino acids. With V trimmed by 4 bases and J by 7 bases, 4 bases remained unmatched. The germline CDR1 and CDR2 sequences are MNHEY and SMNVEV (reference sequence). A J-beta primer mix and a sample-barcoded 5' primer were used in a second PCR of roughly 7 to 12 cycles. TCRdb re-called the 5' RACE reads with MiXCR, one entry per CDR3 protein. The sample yields fewer than 700,000 distinct CDR3 sequences, roughly 43% seen once. The study's findings and limits: Strong correlation linked observed beta diversity and percent naive T cells. Both naive CD4+ cell counts and diversity were greater in long-lived donors than in aged donors.

This clonotype originated in a man aged 80 or over in good health. Sequencing was carried out using blood. V usage is TRBV27 and J usage is TRBJ1-6, with 7 bases fitting TRBD1. The CDR3 region is CASSYRDRNSPLHF. The DNA for the CDR3 is TGTGCCAGCAGTTACCGGGACAGAAATTCACCCCTCCACTTT.